Shown below are 21 T cell receptor beta chains from a single sample sequenced in a study of T-cell memory formation after mild COVID-19. MiXCR was run by TCRdb on the 5' RACE reads, yielding one entry per CDR3 protein. The data contain roughly 480,000 distinct CDR3 sequences, around a quarter of them singletons. Sequenced material: PBMCs or a T cell subset sorted from them (not recorded which). The receptors stem from an adult woman who had mild COVID-19 (a few samples of this study predate the infection). Cell type and time point are not known.

The sample holds a few counts of this clonotype. The DNA is omitted, as the CDR3 cannot be located on it reliably, and the CDR3 follows TCRdb's listing. The chain combines TRBV7-8 with TRBJ2-2. CDR1 is SGHVS and CDR2 is FQNEAQ in the germline V gene. The CDR3 spans 15 amino acids, including both terminal residues. CDR3: CASSPSSRTPGSCFF.

The chain joins TRBV9 to TRBJ1-1, with 9 bases that match TRBD1. The CDR3 consists of 15 residues. Per germline, CDR1 SGDLS and CDR2 YYNGEE. With V trimmed by 7 bases and J by 1 base, 8 bases remained unmatched. CDR3 bases: TGTGCCAGCTCGACAGGGGGTATCCCGAACACTGAAGCTTTCTTT. This codes for CASSTGGIPNTEAFF.

The chain links TRBV5-1 to TRBJ2-1, with a possible D match to TRBD2 (5 bases). V lost 0 bases and J lost 6, with 16 bases in between. Germline V gene data show CDR1 as SGHRS and CDR2 as YFSETQ. The CDR3 spans 16 residues. CDR3 nucleotides: TGCGCCAGCAGCTTGGCCGGGAAAAGGGATCTCAATGAGCAGTTCTTC. Amino acids: CASSLAGKRDLNEQFF.

The chain combines TRBV11-2 with TRBJ1-1; no clear D gene. V lost 3 bases to trimming and J lost 7 bases, with 18 bases between them. This CDR3 region has 15 residues. CDR1 SGHAT and CDR2 FQNNGV come from the germline V gene. The CDR3 region is CASSFAARAGGEAFF. The DNA of the CDR3 is TGTGCCAGCAGCTTCGCGGCCCGAGCTGGTGGTGAAGCTTTCTTT.

The chain links TRBV2 to TRBJ2-4; no clear D gene. The V end was cut by 4 bases, the J end by 7 bases, with 20 bases between. This CDR3 region has 16 residues. Germline V lookup: CDR1 SNHLY, CDR2 FYNNEI. This chain's CDR3 is CASSGPGRVNGNIQYF. The DNA of the CDR3 is TGTGCCAGCAGTGGCCCCGGTCGGGTCAACGGGAACATTCAGTACTTC. Full variable domain (outside the CDR3, taken from reference TRBV2 and TRBJ2-4): EPEVTQTPSHQVTQMGQEVILRCVPISNHLYFYWYRQILGQKVEFLVSFYNNEISEKSEIFDDQFSVERPDGSNFTLKIRSTKLEDSAMYFCASSGPGRVNGNIQYFGAGTRLSVL.

The table lists this clonotype with a few counts. The V and J genes are TRBV9 and TRBJ2-3; D perhaps matches TRBD2 (6 bases). V was pared by 0 bases and J by 4 bases, with 9 bases between. Germline V gene data show CDR1 as SGDLS and CDR2 as YYNGEE. The CDR3 length is 14 residues. The CDR3 DNA is TGTGCCAGCAGCGTAGAAACTAGCCCAGATACGCAGTATTTT. Translated: CASSVETSPDTQYF.

CDR3 in DNA: TGTGCCAGCAGCCTGATGTTACAGGGAGGGCAGTTCTTC. The encoded protein is CASSLMLQGGQFF. This chain links TRBV3-1 with TRBJ2-1, with D perhaps TRBD1 or TRBD2 (6 bases each). V was shortened by 4 bases and J by 12 bases, with 16 bases between the two germline ends. The length of the CDR3 is 13 residues. CDR1 is LGHDT, CDR2 YNNKEL, per germline (reference sequence).

This clonotype has just a few counts. The rearrangement links TRBV6-5 to TRBJ1-2; D possibly corresponds to TRBD1 (5 bases). The CDR3 length is 14 residues. CDR1 and CDR2 (germline): MNHEY, SVGAGI. V was clipped by 5 bases and J by 4 bases, with 14 bases between them. The CDR3 DNA reads TGTGCCAGCAGTCCCAGGGTATATGGCTATGGCTACACCTTC. It encodes CASSPRVYGYGYTF.

This sequence joins TRBV7-9 and TRBJ1-1, with unresolved D. V lost 4 bases, J lost 0 bases, and 15 bases lay in between. Germline CDR1 is SEHNR and CDR2 is FQNEAQ (reference sequence). The CDR3 has 16 residues. CDR3 protein: CASSSTLQWMNTEAFF. In DNA, the CDR3 is TGTGCCAGCAGCTCAACTCTGCAGTGGATGAACACTGAAGCTTTCTTT.

This chain joins TRBV7-9 and TRBJ2-7; 8 bases map to TRBD2. V was clipped by 3 bases and J by 7 bases; unmatched bases: 11. From germline, CDR1 is SEHNR and CDR2 FQNEAQ (reference sequence). The CDR3 runs 15 residues. The CDR3 reads CASSFEDGRAGEQYF. As DNA, the CDR3 is TGTGCCAGCAGCTTTGAAGACGGGAGGGCCGGGGAGCAGTACTTC.

The V gene is TRBV5-1, the J gene TRBJ1-2; 8 bases map to TRBD1. The CDR3 is made up of 14 amino acids. V lost 3 bases, J lost 8 bases, and 9 bases stayed unmatched. In germline, CDR1 is SGHRS, CDR2 YFSETQ. For the CDR3, the DNA is TGCGCCAGCAGCTACGGGACAGGTCCGGGCGGCTACACCTTC. Translated: CASSYGTGPGGYTF.

V and J are TRBV11-2 and TRBJ2-5; D is undetermined. The CDR3 is 16 residues long. V lost 5 bases and J 3 bases, leaving 19 bases between the germline ends. Per germline, CDR1 SGHAT and CDR2 FQNNGV. The CDR3 here is CASSQPPDWSEETQYF. Written as DNA, the CDR3 is TGTGCCAGCAGCCAGCCCCCAGACTGGTCTGAAGAGACCCAGTACTTC.

The rearrangement joins TRBV12-3 or TRBV12-4 to TRBJ1-1, with 8 nucleotides matching TRBD1. This CDR3 comprises 15 residues. V shed 3 bases and J 0 bases; nucleotides not matched to a gene: 3. This chain's CDR3 is CASSFRQGMNTEAFF. The CDR3 DNA follows: TGTGCCAGCAGTTTTCGACAGGGGATGAACACTGAAGCTTTCTTT.

This clonotype turned up a few times. This chain connects TRBV11-3 to TRBJ2-1, with D hard to call. The CDR3 is made up of 15 amino acids. The ends were cut back, 1 base at V and 2 bases at J, with 9 bases in the middle. CDR1 and CDR2 (germline): SGHNT, YENEEA. The CDR3 DNA is TGTGCCAGCAGCTTAGCGAGTTCCCCCTACAATGAGCAGTTCTTC. Translated: CASSLASSPYNEQFF.

This clonotype has more than one count but fewer than ten. V is TRBV29-1 and J is TRBJ1-3; no reliable D call. The germline V gene has CDR1 SQVTM and CDR2 ANQGSEA. This CDR3 contains 13 residues. V lost 3 bases to trimming and J lost 0 bases, with 6 bases between them. The CDR3 sequence is CSVESSSGNTIYF. In DNA form, the CDR3 reads TGCAGCGTTGAGTCTAGCTCTGGAAACACCATATATTTT.

This clonotype was counted only a few times. The rearrangement links TRBV24-1 to TRBJ2-7; TRBD1 or TRBD2 may be the D gene (5 bases each). Trimming pared 9 bases from V and 1 base from J, leaving 9 bases between. CDR3 length: 12 amino acids. From germline, CDR1 is KGHDR and CDR2 SFDVKD. DNA of the CDR3: TGTGCCACCGGGACCGGTTCCTACGAGCAGTACTTC. Its translation: CATGTGSYEQYF.

The chain employs TRBV10-3 and TRBJ2-5; D not resolved. This CDR3 contains 11 residues. Per germline, CDR1 ENHRY and CDR2 SYGVKD. The V gene lost 9 bases and the J gene lost 0 bases, with 5 bases spanning the gap. DNA for the CDR3: TGTGCCATACTGAACCAAGAGACCCAGTACTTC. It is translated as CAILNQETQYF.

This clonotype was detected a few times. This chain uses TRBV19 with TRBJ2-3; D is possibly TRBD2 (6 bases). The CDR3 sequence is 15 residues long. The germline CDR1 and CDR2 sequences are LNHDA and SQIVND (reference sequence). V was pared by 3 bases and J by 2 bases, with 12 bases between. The CDR3 region is CASSMVRGITDTQYF. Here the CDR3 DNA reads TGTGCCAGTAGTATGGTTCGGGGGATCACAGATACGCAGTATTTT.

This chain uses TRBV7-9 with TRBJ2-1; no clear D gene. Trimming pared 1 base from V and 0 bases from J, leaving 7 bases between. Germline loops: CDR1 SEHNR, CDR2 FQNEAQ (reference sequence). This CDR3 is built from 15 residues. The CDR3 region is CASSLVIASYNEQFF. CDR3 nucleotides: TGTGCCAGCAGCTTAGTGATAGCCTCCTACAATGAGCAGTTCTTC.

A few counts support this clonotype. The rearrangement links TRBV29-1 to TRBJ1-3; D is possibly TRBD1 (5 bases). CDR1 and CDR2 from the germline V gene are SQVTM and ANQGSEA. The CDR3 totals 15 residues. V gave up 7 bases and J gave up 1 base, with 17 bases separating them. The CDR3 DNA reads as TGCAGCGCGGATCAAAGGGGAAGATCTGGAAACACCATATATTTT. Protein: CSADQRGRSGNTIYF. Full variable domain (rest looked up from reference TRBV29-1 and TRBJ1-3): SAVISQKPSRDICQRGTSLTIQCQVDSQVTMMFWYRQQPGQSLTLIATANQGSEATYESGFVIDKFPISRPNLTFSTLTVSNMSPEDSSIYLCSADQRGRSGNTIYFGEGSWLTVV.

A few counts support this clonotype. This sequence joins TRBV5-5 and TRBJ2-7, with TRBD2 matching over 13 bases. This CDR3 is built from 17 residues. Per germline, CDR1 SGHKS and CDR2 YYEKEE (reference sequence). Germline trimming cut 4 bases from V and 0 bases from J; bases unmatched to any gene: 7. CDR3 amino acids: CASSPPGLAGASYEQYF. In nucleotides, the CDR3 is TGTGCCAGCAGCCCACCTGGACTAGCGGGAGCCTCCTACGAGCAGTACTTC. The variable domain in full, with the rest retrieved from reference TRBV5-5 and TRBJ2-7, is DAGVTQSPTHLIKTRGQQVTLRCSPISGHKSVSWYQQVLGQGPQFIFQYYEKEERGRGNFPDRFSARQFPNYSSELNVNALLLGDSALYLCASSPPGLAGASYEQYFGPGTRLTVT.